These 10 T cell receptor beta chains were all obtained from the same sample, sequenced in a study of cytomegalovirus exposure and HLA in healthy donors. The PCR used 60 Vbeta and 13 Jbeta primers. Sequenced by immunoSEQ multiplex PCR; TCRdb stores in-frame clones only, minus some. The repertoire holds some 120,000 clones, with roughly 77% as singletons. Sequenced input: PBMCs. Receptors originate from a man aged 25-40 years in good health and CMV-seronegative.

This chain joins TRBV11-1 and TRBJ1-1; D uncertain. Germline CDR1 SGHAT, CDR2 FQDESV (reference sequence). The CDR3 extends over 13 amino acids. V shed 7 bases and J shed 1 base, with 10 bases lying between them. The CDR3 is CASTHTENTEAFF. CDR3 sequence (DNA): TGTGCCAGCACCCATACAGAGAACACTGAAGCTTTCTTT.

The chain joins TRBV2 to TRBJ2-1; 8 nucleotides align to TRBD2. This CDR3 contains 14 residues. CDR1 and CDR2 (germline): SNHLY, FYNNEI. With 8 bases clipped from V and 9 bases from J, the junction kept 12 bases outside the gene matches. DNA of the CDR3: TGTGCCAGCGTCGTCGGGAGGGCCCTTAGTGAGCAGTTCTTC. Translating it yields CASVVGRALSEQFF.

Points on this clone: The sample contains more than one DNA sequence encoding this CDR3. The V and J genes are TRBV5-1 and TRBJ1-1, with D possibly TRBD1 on 5 matching bases. CDR1 SGHRS and CDR2 YFSETQ come from the germline V gene. The CDR3 totals 15 residues. V was trimmed by 0 bases and J by 2 bases, leaving 11 bases between them. CDR3 region: CASSLVGQGNTEAFF. DNA of the CDR3: TGCGCCAGCAGCTTGGTTGGGCAGGGCAACACTGAAGCTTTCTTT.

The chain employs TRBV5-1 and TRBJ2-3; 8 bases fit TRBD2. The CDR3 covers 13 residues. V trimming: 7 bases; J trimming: 5 bases; junction bases outside the gene matches: 6. Germline values: CDR1 SGHRS, CDR2 YFSETQ. The CDR3 sequence is CASGQRERDTQYF. Written as DNA, the CDR3 is TGCGCCAGCGGACAGCGGGAGCGAGATACGCAGTATTTT.

The chain links TRBV29-1 to TRBJ2-1; D is possibly TRBD2 (5 bases). Trimming cost V 6 bases and J 10 bases, with 28 bases left between them. The CDR3 runs to 16 residues. Germline loops: CDR1 SQVTM, CDR2 ANQGSEA. The CDR3 reads CSVAHSIDYSLSEQFF. The DNA for the CDR3 is TGCAGCGTAGCACATAGTATAGACTATTCCCTTAGCGAGCAGTTCTTC.

The chain couples TRBV19 to TRBJ1-4; D perhaps matches TRBD1 (6 bases). V dropped 6 bases and J dropped 4 bases, with 21 bases sitting between them. The CDR3 loop spans 17 amino acids. Germline assignment: CDR1 LNHDA and CDR2 SQIVND (reference sequence). The CDR3: CASRSHRGGRSNEKLFF. CDR3 bases: TGTGCCAGTAGGTCCCACCGCGGGGGGCGAAGTAATGAAAAACTGTTTTTT.

Only a few counts were recorded for this clone. J is TRBJ2-7 and V is TRBV6-1; the match to TRBD2 covers 7 bases. V gave up 1 base and J gave up 2 bases; unmatched junction bases: 5. Germline V gene data show CDR1 as MNHNS and CDR2 as SASEGT. The CDR3 has 15 residues. The CDR3 nucleotides are TGTGCCAGCAGTGAAGAAGGCGCGGGGGCCTACGAGCAGTACTTC. It is translated as CASSEEGAGAYEQYF.

The V call is TRBV6-6, the J call TRBJ1-4; 9 bases line up with TRBD1. CDR3 size: 14 residues. Germline lookup yields CDR1 MNHNY and CDR2 SVGAGI (reference sequence). With V trimmed by 5 bases and J by 7 bases, 5 bases remained unmatched. The CDR3 DNA is TGTGCCAGCAGTGCCGGGACAGGGATTGAAAAACTGTTTTTT. Translation gives CASSAGTGIEKLFF.

In its sample, this clone was seen once. This chain links TRBV29-1 with TRBJ2-7; weak D call: TRBD1 (5 bases). V was clipped by 6 bases and J by 2 bases, with 11 bases between them. Germline V gene data show CDR1 as SQVTM and CDR2 as ANQGSEA. The CDR3 is 12 residues long. CDR3 loop: CSVTLTAYEQYF. DNA of the CDR3: TGCAGCGTCACCCTGACAGCCTACGAGCAGTACTTC.

The chain employs TRBV5-4 and TRBJ2-7; TRBD2 matches at 8 bases. Germline V gives CDR1 SGHNT, CDR2 YYREEE (reference sequence). V shed 2 bases and J 6 bases; nucleotides not matched to a gene: 7. This CDR3 comprises 14 residues. The CDR3 DNA reads as TGTGCCAGCAGCTTCCGGGGGGGTCCCCGCGAGCAGTACTTC. Protein: CASSFRGGPREQYF.